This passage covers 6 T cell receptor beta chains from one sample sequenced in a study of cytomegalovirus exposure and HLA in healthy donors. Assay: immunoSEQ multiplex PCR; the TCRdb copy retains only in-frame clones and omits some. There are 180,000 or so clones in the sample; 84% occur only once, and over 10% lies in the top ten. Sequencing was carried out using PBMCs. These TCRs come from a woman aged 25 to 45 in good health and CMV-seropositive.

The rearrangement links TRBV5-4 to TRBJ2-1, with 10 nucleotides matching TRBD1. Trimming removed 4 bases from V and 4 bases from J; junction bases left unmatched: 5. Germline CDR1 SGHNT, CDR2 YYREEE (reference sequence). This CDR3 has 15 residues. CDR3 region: CASSLPGQGYNEQFF. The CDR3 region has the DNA TGTGCCAGCAGCCTGCCGGGACAGGGGTACAATGAGCAGTTCTTC.

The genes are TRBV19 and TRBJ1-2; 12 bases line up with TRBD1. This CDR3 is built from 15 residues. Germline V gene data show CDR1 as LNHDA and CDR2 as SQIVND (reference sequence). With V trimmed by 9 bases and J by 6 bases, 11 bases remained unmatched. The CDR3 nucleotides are TGTGCCAGATGGGTACCGGGACAGGGGGCTGATGGCTACACCTTC. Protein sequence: CARWVPGQGADGYTF.

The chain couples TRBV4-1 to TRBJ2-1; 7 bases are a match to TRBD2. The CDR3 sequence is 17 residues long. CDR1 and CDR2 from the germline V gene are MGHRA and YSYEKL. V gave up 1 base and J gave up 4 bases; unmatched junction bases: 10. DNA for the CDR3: TGCGCCAGCAGCCAAGGTCCAGCTAGCGGAACATACAATGAGCAGTTCTTC. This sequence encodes CASSQGPASGTYNEQFF.

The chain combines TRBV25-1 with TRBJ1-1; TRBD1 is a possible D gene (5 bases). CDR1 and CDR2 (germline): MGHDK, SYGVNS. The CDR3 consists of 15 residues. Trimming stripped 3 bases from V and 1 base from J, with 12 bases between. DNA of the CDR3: TGTGCCAGCAGTGAGGCCGGACACGAGAACACTGAAGCTTTCTTT. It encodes CASSEAGHENTEAFF. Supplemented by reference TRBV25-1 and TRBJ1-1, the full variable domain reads EADIYQTPRYLVIGTGKKITLECSQTMGHDKMYWYQQDPGMELHLIHYSYGVNSTEKGDLSSESTVSRIRTEHFPLTLESARPSHTSQYLCASSEAGHENTEAFFGQGTRLTVV.

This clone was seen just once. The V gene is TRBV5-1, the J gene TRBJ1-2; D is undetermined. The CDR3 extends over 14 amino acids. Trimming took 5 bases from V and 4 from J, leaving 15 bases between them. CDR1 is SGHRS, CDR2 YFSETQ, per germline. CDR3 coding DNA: TGCGCCAGCAGGGCCGGGGAAAGGCCCTATGGCTACACCTTC. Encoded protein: CASRAGERPYGYTF.

This CDR3 reads CASSLAQAVQDTQYF. In DNA, the CDR3 is TGCGCCAGCAGCTTGGCCCAGGCCGTCCAAGATACGCAGTATTTT. The chain is built from TRBV5-1 and TRBJ2-3; D is unresolved. The CDR3 loop spans 15 amino acids. Per the germline V gene, CDR1 is SGHRS and CDR2 is YFSETQ. V lost 0 bases and J 5 bases, leaving 13 bases between the germline ends.